The source of this T cell receptor beta chain is a study of memory CD4+ T cells and cytomegalovirus serostatus. Whole-study context: Of the healthy Belgian adults, several were CMV seropositive and about 24 seronegative.

Germline V lookup: CDR1 LNHDA, CDR2 SQIVND (reference sequence). The CDR3 is 16 residues long. Trimming removed 1 base from V and 6 bases from J, with 16 bases in between. The sort gate was single viable CD3+CD4+CD8-CD45RO+ cells for memory CD4+ T cells. Donors' CMV status reflects serum IgG against pp150, pp28, p38, p52. Total CD4+ T cells were enriched by CD4 positive selection. As regards this clone: The target antigen is unknown.

Only in-frame clones appear in the TCRdb table, and some are missing; sequencing was by immunoSEQ multiplex PCR. The repertoire holds roughly 40,000 clones, with about 73% as singletons. Study outcomes and limitations: Of 150 to 200 reported CMV TCRbeta sequences, some 67 were found in memory CD4+ repertoires.

Input material: memory CD4+ T cells from blood. This TCR was recovered from an adult in good health and CMV-seronegative. J is TRBJ2-1 and V is TRBV19; weak D call: TRBD1 (5 bases). In nucleotides, the CDR3 is TGTGCCAGTAGTATAGGGGGCAGGGCTTACATCAATGAGCAGTTCTTC. It is translated as CASSIGGRAYINEQFF.